This is a list of T cell receptor beta chains from one sample in a study of blood T cell repertoires in COVID-19. Measured with immunoSEQ multiplex PCR; TCRdb has only the in-frame clones, and not every one. The data hold 250,000 to 350,000 clones, with more than 70% observed a single time. The source material was peripheral blood. These receptors were collected from a woman in her forties or fifties with acute or convalescent COVID-19. CDR3s include the opening cysteine and the closing phenylalanine or tryptophan. The order of the fields is clone size, V gene, J gene, D gene, CDR3 protein, CDR3 DNA. The D gene is left open where the match is weak. Expanded clones are given a class, and other clones once, few, many or no size at all.

-	TRBV7-3	TRBJ1-6	TRBD1	CASSLGTEGSPLHF	TGTGCCAGCAGCTTAGGGACAGAGGGATCACCCCTCCACTTT
few	TRBV18	TRBJ1-1	TRBD1	CASSRDRENTEAFF	TGTGCCAGCTCACGGGACAGGGAGAACACTGAAGCTTTCTTT
-	TRBV28	TRBJ1-2	-	CASSSEPRDYGYTF	TGTGCCAGCAGTTCCGAACCGAGGGACTATGGCTACACCTTC
-	TRBV24-1	TRBJ1-1	-	CATSDAARGKRGHEAFF	TGTGCCACCAGTGATGCGGCGCGGGGTAAGCGGGGCCATGAAGCTTTCTTT
few	TRBV7-3	TRBJ2-2	-	CASSSQPGGELFF	TGTGCCAGCAGCTCTCAGCCGGGCGGGGAGCTGTTTTTT
-	TRBV5-1	TRBJ1-2	TRBD1	CASSLGRDRVSNGYTF	TGCGCCAGCAGCTTGGGTCGGGACAGGGTTTCAAATGGCTACACCTTC
-	TRBV7-2	TRBJ1-5	TRBD1	CASSSTGGSNQPQHF	TGTGCCAGCAGCTCTACAGGGGGGAGCAATCAGCCCCAGCATTTT
-	TRBV6-5	TRBJ1-2	TRBD1	CASRPTGQGRKGYTF	TGTGCCAGCAGACCGACGGGACAGGGAAGAAAAGGCTACACCTTC
few	TRBV11-2	TRBJ2-2	-	CASSLRGELFF	TGTGCCAGCAGCTTGCGGGGGGAGCTGTTTTTT
-	TRBV7-9	TRBJ2-2	-	CASSSWGLGLFF	TGTGCCAGCAGCTCATGGGGGCTAGGGCTGTTTTTT
-	TRBV6-2/TRBV6-3	TRBJ2-3	TRBD2	CASSYRGSFPDTQYF	TGTGCCAGCAGTTACCGCGGGAGCTTCCCAGATACGCAGTATTTT
few	TRBV6-1	TRBJ2-3	-	CASSENGLGTDTQYF	TGTGCCAGCAGTGAAAATGGTTTAGGCACAGATACGCAGTATTTT
once	TRBV7-9	TRBJ2-1	-	CASSPWQGSYNEQFF	TGTGCCAGCAGCCCCTGGCAGGGGTCCTACAATGAGCAGTTCTTC
-	TRBV9	TRBJ2-2	TRBD2	CASSVGGRDTGELFF	TGTGCCAGCAGCGTAGGCGGGAGAGACACCGGGGAGCTGTTTTTT
-	TRBV2	TRBJ2-1	TRBD2	CASSGRQGLAGGPKDEQFF	TGTGCCAGCAGTGGGAGACAGGGTTTAGCGGGAGGGCCAAAAGATGAGCAGTTCTTC
-	TRBV12-3/TRBV12-4	TRBJ2-5	-	CASSLQGETQYF	TGTGCCAGCAGTTTACAGGGCGAGACCCAGTACTTC